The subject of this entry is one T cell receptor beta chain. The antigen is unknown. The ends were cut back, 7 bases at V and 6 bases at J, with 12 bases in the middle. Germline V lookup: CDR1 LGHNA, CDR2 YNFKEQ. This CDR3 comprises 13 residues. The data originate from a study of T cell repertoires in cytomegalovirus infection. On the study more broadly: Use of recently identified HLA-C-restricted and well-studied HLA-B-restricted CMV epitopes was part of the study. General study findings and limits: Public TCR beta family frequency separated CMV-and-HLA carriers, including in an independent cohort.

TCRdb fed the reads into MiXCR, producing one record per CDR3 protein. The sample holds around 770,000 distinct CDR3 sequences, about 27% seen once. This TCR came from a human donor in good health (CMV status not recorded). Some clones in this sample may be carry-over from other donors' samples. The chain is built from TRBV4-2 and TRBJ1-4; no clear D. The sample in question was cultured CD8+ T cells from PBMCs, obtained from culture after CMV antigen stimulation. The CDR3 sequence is CASNLGGDEKLFF. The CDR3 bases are TGTGCCAGCAACTTGGGCGGGGATGAAAAACTGTTTTTT.